This T cell receptor (beta chain) was sequenced in a study of T cell responses to AZD1222 COVID-19 vaccine. Whole-study results and caveats: Receipt of two AZD1222 doses was followed by a rise in Spike-specific TCR breadth and depth. Nearly half of spike-specific TCRs reportedly target variant regions that are unmutated in the B.1.351 and B.1.1.7 variants. Repertoire samples came only from after the peak T cell response. Vaccine-associated CD4 TCRs ranged over spike, dominating at 160-218 and 743-854.

Note on this clone: Its target is unknown.

The trim removed 0 bases at V and 8 bases at J, leaving 5 bases unmatched. Per the germline V gene, CDR1 is SGHTA and CDR2 is FQGNSA. CDR3 length equals 15 residues. The method was immunoSEQ multiplex PCR; TCRdb's version includes in-frame clones alone and lacks a portion of them. The sample consists of around 210,000 clones, about 94% of them appearing once. The chain carries TRBV7-2 and TRBJ2-3; 10 bases fit TRBD2. Sequences were derived from peripheral blood, sampled 28 days after the second dose of the MenACWY control vaccine. This receptor was taken from an adult who received the MenACWY meningococcal vaccine as a control. CDR3 nucleotide sequence: TGTGCCAGCAGCTTAGCCGGGACTAGCGCACGTACGCAGTATTTT. It specifies CASSLAGTSARTQYF.